The clone carrying this TCR beta chain was recorded once. The sample belongs to a study of blood T cell repertoires in COVID-19. The wider study: Sites across the United States, Italy and Spain contributed samples from acute and convalescent COVID-19. Nucleic acid was either cDNA or gDNA, and it came from T cells, B-cell-depleted T cells, or PBMCs.

Sequenced by immunoSEQ multiplex PCR; TCRdb stores in-frame clones only, minus some. The sample shows about 100,000 clones, roughly 88% of them seen only once. The CDR3 extends over 12 amino acids. The V gene's germline CDR1 is MDHEN and CDR2 SYDVKM. Trimming pared 1 base from V and 2 bases from J, leaving 3 bases between. The sample taken for sequencing was peripheral blood. The TCR originated in a woman between 55 and 75 years old with acute or convalescent COVID-19. The rearrangement links TRBV28 to TRBJ2-7; D gene unclear. This chain's CDR3 is CASSLSPYEQYF. CDR3 DNA sequence: TGTGCCAGCAGTTTATCTCCCTACGAGCAGTACTTC. Together with reference TRBV28 and TRBJ2-7, the CDR3 gives the full variable domain: DVKVTQSSRYLVKRTGEKVFLECVQDMDHENMFWYRQDPGLGLRLIYFSYDVKMKEKGDIPEGYSVSREKKERFSLILESASTNQTSMYLCASSLSPYEQYFGPGTRLTVT.